A selection of T cell receptor beta chains follows, all from one sample in a study of CD8+CD57+ T cells in acquired aplastic anemia. TCRdb called the reads again in MiXCR, with one record for every CDR3 protein. The sample records around 200,000 distinct CDR3 sequences, approximately 65% being singletons. The source material was sorted CD4+, CD8+, or CD8+CD57+ T cells (not recorded which) from PBMCs. These receptors came from a human donor with aplastic anemia. The CDR3 runs from the conserved cysteine through the conserved F or W. The order of the fields is J gene, D gene, clone size, V gene, CDR3 protein, CDR3 DNA. D genes are given only for firm matches. Not every row has a clone size; where given, it reads once, few, many or a size class.

TRBJ2-2 | - | - | TRBV4-1 | CASSQVRAQGPTGELFF | TGCGCCAGCAGCCAAGTAAGGGCGCAGGGCCCCACCGGGGAGCTGTTTTTT
TRBJ1-1 | - | - | TRBV25-1 | CASSETVNTEAFF | TGTGCCAGCAGTGAAACTGTGAACACTGAAGCTTTCTTT
TRBJ1-6 | - | - | TRBV2 | CASSVTGYNSPLHF | TGTGCCAGCAGTGTAACAGGCTATAATTCACCCCTCCACTTT
TRBJ1-3 | - | once | TRBV2 | CASSEMGSRSGNTIYF | TGTGCCAGCAGTGAAATGGGCAGCCGCTCTGGAAACACCATATATTTT
TRBJ2-5 | - | - | TRBV24-1 | CATSEYQGQETQYF | TGTGCCACCAGTGAGTATCAGGGCCAAGAGACCCAGTACTTC
TRBJ2-5 | TRBD1 | - | TRBV29-1 | CSVDPGTGGSF | TGCAGCGTGGACCCTGGGACAGGGGGCTCATTC
TRBJ2-3 | TRBD1 | once | TRBV5-6 | CAREGGTGVFGTDTQYF | TGTGCCAGGGAGGGGGGGACAGGGGTTTTTGGCACAGATACGCAGTATTTT
TRBJ2-5 | TRBD1 | once | TRBV6-5 | CASSYSVGLQGDGTQYF | TGTGCCAGCAGTTACTCGGTCGGGTTACAGGGGGACGGGACCCAGTACTTC
TRBJ2-5 | - | - | TRBV15 | CATSRDRNSQETQYF | TGTGCCACCAGCAGAGATCGTAACAGCCAAGAGACCCAGTACTTC
TRBJ2-5 | - | few | TRBV29-1 | CSVYLVGSQETQYF | TGCAGCGTCTACCTGGTGGGCTCTCAAGAGACCCAGTACTTC
TRBJ2-7 | TRBD2 | few | TRBV7-2 | CASSSAGGWEQYF | TGTGCCAGCAGCTCCGCGGGGGGTTGGGAGCAGTACTTC
TRBJ1-3 | TRBD1 | - | TRBV19 | CASRLSDRGPGNTIYF | TGTGCCAGTAGGCTCTCGGACAGGGGGCCTGGAAACACCATATATTTT
TRBJ2-1 | - | - | TRBV4-1 | CASSQGILANNEQFF | TGCGCCAGCAGCCAAGGCATCCTAGCTAACAATGAGCAGTTCTTC
TRBJ2-1 | TRBD2 | - | TRBV2 | CASSERTSGYNEQFF | TGTGCCAGCAGTGAACGGACTAGCGGTTACAATGAGCAGTTCTTC
TRBJ1-2 | - | - | TRBV20-1 | CSASGPTSMGNGYTF | TGCAGTGCCAGCGGGCCGACTTCAATGGGAAATGGCTACACCTTC
TRBJ2-1 | TRBD2 | - | TRBV24-1 | CATSDPTSGRRNKQFF | TGTGCCACCAGTGACCCGACTAGCGGGAGGCGAAATAAGCAGTTCTTC
TRBJ2-1 | - | - | TRBV11-3 | CASSSARYNEQFF | TGTGCCAGCAGCTCTGCACGCTACAATGAGCAGTTCTTC
TRBJ2-5 | - | few | TRBV7-2 | CASSLGLGETQYF | TGTGCCAGCAGCTTGGGCCTCGGAGAGACCCAGTACTTC
TRBJ1-1 | TRBD1 | - | TRBV29-1 | CSVEDHQGVAEAFF | TGCAGCGTTGAAGATCATCAGGGGGTCGCTGAAGCTTTCTTT
TRBJ1-4 | - | - | TRBV5-5 | CASSFSGGEKLFF | TGCGCCAGCAGCTTTAGTGGAGGTGAAAAACTGTTTTTT
TRBJ1-5 | - | few | TRBV20-1 | CSAAGRNQPQHF | TGCAGTGCAGCGGGACGCAATCAGCCCCAGCATTTT
TRBJ1-1 | TRBD1 | - | TRBV7-2 | CASSLATGVTEAFF | TGTGCCAGCAGCTTAGCGACAGGGGTCACTGAAGCTTTCTTT
TRBJ2-2 | - | - | TRBV19 | CASNTGAYTGELFF | TGTGCCAGCAATACCGGGGCCTACACCGGGGAGCTGTTTTTT
TRBJ2-1 | - | - | TRBV15 | CATNRDGNEQFF | TGTGCCACCAATCGTGATGGGAATGAGCAGTTCTTC
TRBJ2-5 | TRBD2 | few | TRBV20-1 | CSAPVLAGVQETQYF | TGCAGTGCCCCAGTTCTAGCGGGGGTGCAAGAGACCCAGTACTTC
TRBJ1-2 | - | - | TRBV2 | CASSSRRAAGLYGYTF | TGTGCCAGCAGTTCCCGGAGAGCCGCCGGCCTTTATGGCTACACCTTC
TRBJ2-7 | TRBD2 | - | TRBV12-3/TRBV12-4 | CASSPHGLADSYEQYF | TGTGCCAGCAGTCCCCACGGACTAGCGGACTCCTACGAGCAGTACTTC
TRBJ1-1 | TRBD1 | many | TRBV7-3 | CASSPTGGQGGTEAFF | TGTGCCAGCAGCCCGACCGGGGGCCAGGGGGGAACTGAAGCTTTCTTT
TRBJ2-7 | - | many | TRBV20-1 | CSARDSRGAVYEQYF | TGCAGTGCTAGAGATTCACGGGGGGCCGTCTACGAGCAGTACTTC
TRBJ1-6 | TRBD1 | - | TRBV11-2 | CASSQEDRAYSPLHF | TGCGCCAGCAGCCAAGAGGACAGGGCCTATTCACCCCTCCACTTT
TRBJ2-7 | - | - | TRBV29-1 | CSVLPESSYEQYF | TGCAGCGTTCTTCCGGAAAGCTCCTACGAGCAGTACTTC
TRBJ2-7 | - | - | TRBV5-5 | CASSLSGTYSYEQYF | TGTGCCAGCAGCTTGTCGGGGACGTATTCCTACGAGCAGTACTTC
TRBJ2-1 | - | - | TRBV5-4 | CASSLEDSSYNEQFF | TGTGCCAGCAGCTTGGAGGACAGCTCCTATAATGAGCAGTTCTTC
TRBJ2-1 | TRBD1 | many | TRBV5-1 | CASSLTPWGQLTYNEQFF | TGCGCCAGCAGCCTGACCCCCTGGGGACAGCTAACCTACAATGAGCAGTTCTTC
TRBJ1-5 | - | many | TRBV19 | CASSIDSSIGVPNQPQHF | TGTGCCAGTAGTATAGATAGCTCTATCGGAGTTCCCAATCAGCCCCAGCATTTT
TRBJ2-1 | - | few | TRBV27 | CASSFGSLYNEQFF | TGTGCCAGCAGCTTTGGGTCGCTCTACAATGAGCAGTTCTTC
TRBJ2-5 | TRBD2 | - | TRBV19 | CASRFQAGTRGGGETQYF | TGTGCCAGTAGATTCCAGGCAGGGACTAGAGGGGGAGGAGAGACCCAGTACTTC
TRBJ2-7 | TRBD1 | - | TRBV10-3 | CAISNGQGLFYEQYF | TGTGCCATCAGCAACGGACAGGGGCTCTTTTACGAGCAGTACTTC
TRBJ2-7 | TRBD2 | - | TRBV5-6 | CASSLASGDRYYEQYF | TGTGCCAGCAGCTTGGCTAGCGGGGATAGATACTACGAGCAGTACTTC
TRBJ2-3 | TRBD2 | few | TRBV29-1 | CSVAGGIAGDRDTQYF | TGCAGCGTTGCAGGTGGAATAGCGGGAGATCGAGATACGCAGTATTTT
TRBJ2-1 | - | - | TRBV7-9 | CAGSLVGGEQFF | TGTGCCGGCAGCTTAGTAGGTGGCGAGCAGTTCTTC
TRBJ2-3 | - | - | TRBV7-2 | CASSTDPPDTQYF | TGTGCCAGCAGCACAGACCCCCCCGATACGCAGTATTTT
TRBJ2-7 | TRBD2 | - | TRBV7-9 | CASSWTSGYEQYF | TGTGCCAGCAGCTGGACTAGCGGCTACGAGCAGTACTTC